This TCR beta chain was captured by sequencing in a study of early T cells in non-severe SARS-CoV-2 infection. About the study: Sequencing input comprised bulk RNA from unsorted whole blood; chain pairing was not available. Study-level results: The study's VDJdb matching favored anti-spike CD8 responses and missed private and CD4 specificities.

The CDR3 consists of 17 residues. Trimming removed 3 bases from V and 3 bases from J; junction bases left unmatched: 8. This clonotype was detected ten times or more. What it binds is not known. Attached unique molecular identifiers marked individual cDNA molecules. Each CDR3 protein is one row after TCRdb ran MiXCR on the 5' RACE reads. The sample lists roughly 54,000 distinct CDR3 sequences, around 12% seen once, with roughly 5% in the top ten. The sequencing sample was made of whole blood. This TCR was recovered from an adult who was a healthcare worker with PCR-confirmed SARS-CoV-2 infection or an uninfected control (not recorded which). The gene calls are TRBV23-1 and TRBJ2-7, with 13 bases lining up with TRBD2. TRBV23-1 is assigned to the ORF class and has an uncertain function. The CDR3 sequence is CASSHRGTSGTIYEQYF. CDR3 DNA: TGCGCCAGCAGTCACAGGGGGACTAGCGGGACCATCTACGAGCAGTACTTC.